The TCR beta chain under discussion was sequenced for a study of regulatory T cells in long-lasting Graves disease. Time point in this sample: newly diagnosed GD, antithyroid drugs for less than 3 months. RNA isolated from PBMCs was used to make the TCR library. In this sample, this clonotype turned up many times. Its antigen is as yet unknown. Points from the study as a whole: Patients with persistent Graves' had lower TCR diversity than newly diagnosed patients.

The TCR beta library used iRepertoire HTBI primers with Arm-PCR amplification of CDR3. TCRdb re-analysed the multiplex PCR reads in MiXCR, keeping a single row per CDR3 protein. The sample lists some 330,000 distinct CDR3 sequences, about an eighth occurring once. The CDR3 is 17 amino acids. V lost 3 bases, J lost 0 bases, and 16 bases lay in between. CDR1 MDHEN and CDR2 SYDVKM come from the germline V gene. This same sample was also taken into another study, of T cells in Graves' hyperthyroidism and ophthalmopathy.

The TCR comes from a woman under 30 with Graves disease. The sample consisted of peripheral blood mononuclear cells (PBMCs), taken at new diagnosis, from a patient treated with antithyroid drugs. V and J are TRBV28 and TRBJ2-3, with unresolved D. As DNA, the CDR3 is TGTGCCAGCAGTTTCAGTTCAACACTTTCTAGCACAGATACGCAGTATTTT. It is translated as CASSFSSTLSSTDTQYF.